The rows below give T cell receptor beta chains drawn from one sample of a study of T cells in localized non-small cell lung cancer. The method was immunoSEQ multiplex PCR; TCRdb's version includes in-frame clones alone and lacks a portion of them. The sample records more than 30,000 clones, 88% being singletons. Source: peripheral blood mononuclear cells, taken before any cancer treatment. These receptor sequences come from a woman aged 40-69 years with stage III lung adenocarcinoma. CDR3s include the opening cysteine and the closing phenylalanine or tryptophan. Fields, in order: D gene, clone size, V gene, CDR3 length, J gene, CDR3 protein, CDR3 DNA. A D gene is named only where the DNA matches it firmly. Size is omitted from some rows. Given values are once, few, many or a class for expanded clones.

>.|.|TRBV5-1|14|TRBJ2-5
CASSLGQVRETQYF
TGCGCCAGCAGCTTGGGACAGGTTAGAGAGACCCAGTACTTC
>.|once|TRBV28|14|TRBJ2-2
CASSFAGKTGELFF
TGTGCCAGCAGTTTCGCAGGAAAAACCGGGGAGCTGTTTTTT
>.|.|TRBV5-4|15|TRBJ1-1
CASSLDVTGNTEAFF
TGTGCCAGCAGCTTGGACGTTACAGGGAACACTGAAGCTTTCTTT
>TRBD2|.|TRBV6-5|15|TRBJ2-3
CASSYPRGGTDTQYF
TGTGCCAGCAGTTACCCCCGGGGGGGCACAGATACGCAGTATTTT
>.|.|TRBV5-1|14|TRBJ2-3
CASSLELGTDTQYF
TGCGCCAGCAGCTTGGAACTAGGGACAGATACGCAGTATTTT
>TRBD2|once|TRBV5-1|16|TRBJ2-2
CASSLMVAGRSGELFF
TGCGCCAGCAGCTTGATGGTAGCGGGACGGTCCGGGGAGCTGTTTTTT
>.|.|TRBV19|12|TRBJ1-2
CASSWVDYGYTF
TGTGCCAGTAGCTGGGTGGACTATGGCTACACCTTC
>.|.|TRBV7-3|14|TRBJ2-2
CASSSWGGPGELFF
TGTGCCAGCAGCTCCTGGGGCGGGCCCGGGGAGCTGTTTTTT
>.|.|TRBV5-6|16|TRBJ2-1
CASSLASLAWGNEQFF
TGTGCCAGCAGCTTGGCCTCTTTAGCTTGGGGTAATGAGCAGTTCTTC
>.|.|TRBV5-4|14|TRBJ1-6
CASSLSGWGSPLHF
TGTGCCAGCAGCTTGTCCGGGTGGGGTTCACCCCTCCACTTT
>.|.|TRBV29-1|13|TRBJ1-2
CSVGMESNYGYTF
TGCAGCGTCGGTATGGAATCTAACTATGGCTACACCTTC
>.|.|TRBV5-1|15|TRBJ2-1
CASSHQDSPNNEQFF
TGCGCCAGCAGCCACCAGGACAGTCCAAACAATGAGCAGTTCTTC
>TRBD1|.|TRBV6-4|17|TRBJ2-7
CASSEGNGQGEDYEQYF
TGTGCCAGCAGTGAGGGGAACGGACAGGGGGAGGACTACGAGCAGTACTTC
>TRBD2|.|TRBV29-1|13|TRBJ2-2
CSVGGRAVGELFF
TGCAGCGTTGGCGGGAGGGCCGTCGGGGAGCTGTTTTTT
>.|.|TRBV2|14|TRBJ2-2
CASIREGTTGELFF
TGTGCCAGCATACGTGAGGGTACCACCGGGGAGCTGTTTTTT